This entry lists 30 T cell receptor beta chains sequenced from one sample in a study of human T cells and chemical hapten exposure. Stated time point: patch test 2, 6 weeks after DPC sensitization. Treatment reported: therapeutic diphenylcyclopropenone sensitization with weekly scalp DPC. TCRdb re-called the RACE reads with MiXCR, one entry per CDR3 protein. Counted here are some 88,000 distinct CDR3 sequences, 9.5% to 12% occurring once; the ten biggest clones make up roughly 2.2%. The sample was whole blood, taken in connection with sensitization to the hapten diphenylcyclopropenone (DPC). All receptors derive from a man in his forties with alopecia areata. Some clones in this sample may be carry-over from other donors' samples.

This clonotype turned up a few times. CDR3 sequence: CASTKGANYGYTF. The DNA of the CDR3 is TGCGCCAGCACTAAGGGGGCGAACTATGGCTACACCTTC. This chain connects TRBV4-1 to TRBJ1-2, with 7 bases identical to TRBD1. The CDR3 has 13 amino acids. V dropped 7 bases and J dropped 2; count of bases not matched to a gene: 4. Germline V gene sequence: CDR1 MGHRA, CDR2 YSYEKL.

This rearrangement joins TRBV6-2 or TRBV6-3 to TRBJ1-1; D is unclear. Trimming stripped 4 bases from V and 5 bases from J, with 11 bases between. Germline CDR1 and CDR2: MNHEY and SVGEGT. CDR3 size: 13 residues. CDR3 DNA sequence: TGTGCCAGCAGTTTAGCGGAGCGGACTGAAGCTTTCTTT. Translated: CASSLAERTEAFF.

This chain joins TRBV14 and TRBJ2-1, with 7 bases fitting TRBD2. The CDR3 has 15 amino acids. The germline V gene has CDR1 SGHDN and CDR2 FVKESK. The trim removed 4 bases at V and 4 bases at J, leaving 7 bases unmatched. The CDR3 spells CASSPSGVFYNEQFF. The CDR3 DNA reads TGTGCCAGCAGCCCTAGCGGAGTTTTTTACAATGAGCAGTTCTTC. The variable domain in full, completed from reference TRBV14 and TRBJ2-1, reads EAGVTQFPSHSVIEKGQTVTLRCDPISGHDNLYWYRRVMGKEIKFLLHFVKESKQDESGMPNNRFLAERTGGTYSTLKVQPAELEDSGVYFCASSPSGVFYNEQFFGPGTRLTVL.

The CDR3 DNA reads TGTGCCAGCAGCCAGGAGTTTTGGTCCTACAATGAGCAGTTCTTC. Its protein product is CASSQEFWSYNEQFF. The chain has TRBV4-2 and TRBJ2-1; D gene unclear. Trimming stripped 3 bases from V and 1 base from J, with 10 bases between. Germline loops: CDR1 LGHNA, CDR2 YNFKEQ. The CDR3 extends over 15 amino acids.

This clonotype was detected a few times. CDR3 region: CASRPGQFTDTQYF. CDR3 coding DNA: TGTGCCAGCAGGCCGGGACAGTTCACAGATACGCAGTATTTT. This sequence joins TRBV6-5 and TRBJ2-3; 7 bases agree with TRBD1. This CDR3 contains 14 residues. With 6 bases clipped from V and 2 bases from J, the junction kept 5 bases outside the gene matches. Germline V gene sequence: CDR1 MNHEY, CDR2 SVGAGI.

This clonotype was seen more than once but under ten times. The chain uses TRBV29-1 and TRBJ2-7, with 8 positions matching TRBD2. CDR3 length: 11 amino acids. Germline CDR1 and CDR2: SQVTM and ANQGSEA. J gave up 2 bases and V 7 bases, and 1 base lay outside the gene matches. Written as DNA, the CDR3 is TGCAGCGCGACTAGCGCCTACGAGCAGTACTTC. It is translated as CSATSAYEQYF.

This clonotype showed up many times. This chain links TRBV20-1 with TRBJ1-2; D unresolved. The CDR3 consists of 12 residues. Trimming shortened V by 0 bases and J by 8 bases, and 10 bases separated the two germline ends. Germline V lookup: CDR1 DFQATT, CDR2 SNEGSKA (reference sequence). CDR3 nucleotides: TGCAGTGCTAGAGATATCACGATAGGCTACACCTTC. Protein sequence: CSARDITIGYTF.

This clonotype was observed many times. The chain is built from TRBV27 and TRBJ1-2; TRBD1 is a possible D gene (5 bases). The CDR3 runs to 15 residues. Trimming shortened V by 5 bases and J by 2 bases, and 15 bases separated the two germline ends. Germline assignment: CDR1 MNHEY and CDR2 SMNVEV (reference sequence). This CDR3 is CASSPRQSQNYGYTF. The DNA of the CDR3 is TGTGCCAGCAGTCCGAGACAGTCCCAGAACTATGGCTACACCTTC.

This chain connects TRBV12-3 or TRBV12-4 to TRBJ2-1, with 8 bases matching TRBD2. The CDR3 is 13 residues long. J lost 6 bases, V lost 6 bases, and 4 bases had no gene match. The chain's CDR3 is CASSVLAGNEQFF. In DNA form, the CDR3 reads TGTGCCAGCAGCGTCCTAGCGGGCAATGAGCAGTTCTTC.

In its sample, this clonotype was seen many times. The rearrangement uses TRBV18 and TRBJ1-1, with TRBD1 as a possible D gene (6 bases). The CDR3 is made up of 16 amino acids. V was cut by 2 bases and J by 3 bases, with 16 bases left in between. CDR1 and CDR2 from the germline V gene are KGHSH and LQKENI. CDR3 loop: CASSPFPDRRHTEAFF. CDR3 in DNA: TGTGCCAGCTCACCATTTCCCGACAGGAGACACACTGAAGCTTTCTTT. Complete variable domain (other parts from reference TRBV18 and TRBJ1-1): NAGVMQNPRHLVRRRGQEARLRCSPMKGHSHVYWYRQLPEEGLKFMVYLQKENIIDESGMPKERFSAEFPKEGPSILRIQQVVRGDSAAYFCASSPFPDRRHTEAFFGQGTRLTVV.

This rearrangement joins TRBV28 to TRBJ1-1; D is uncertain. Germline lookup yields CDR1 MDHEN and CDR2 SYDVKM. CDR3 length: 14 residues. V was cut by 5 bases and J by 0 bases, with 10 bases left in between. CDR3 in DNA: TGTGCCAGCAGTGGGATCGGGGTGAACACTGAAGCTTTCTTT. Translated, it gives CASSGIGVNTEAFF.

The V and J genes are TRBV20-1 and TRBJ2-1, with D tentatively TRBD1 (5 bases). Trimming pared 6 bases from V and 5 bases from J, leaving 17 bases between. Per germline, CDR1 DFQATT and CDR2 SNEGSKA (reference sequence). This CDR3 has 14 residues. Written as DNA, the CDR3 is TGCAGTGCCCAACGATGGACAACTAACAATGAGCAGTTCTTC. Residues: CSAQRWTTNNEQFF.

V and J are TRBV6-5 and TRBJ2-7, with D possibly matching TRBD2 (5 bases). The CDR3 extends over 14 amino acids. CDR1 and CDR2 (germline): MNHEY, SVGAGI. Deletions cut 0 bases from V and 0 bases from J, with 6 bases between. CDR3 sequence: CASSYSRDSYEQYV. CDR3 nucleotides: TGTGCCAGCAGTTACTCGAGGGACTCCTACGAGCAGTACGTC.

This clonotype was counted ten times or more. The chain recombines TRBV6-2 or TRBV6-3 with TRBJ1-1; 8 bases align to TRBD1. CDR1 MNHEY and CDR2 SVGEGT come from the germline V gene. This CDR3 region has 15 residues. Trimming cost V 6 bases and J 4 bases; bases outside gene matches: 10. DNA of the CDR3: TGTGCCAGCAGCCAGACTTTACAGGGGGGCACTGAAGCTTTCTTT. It translates to CASSQTLQGGTEAFF.

In its sample, this clonotype was seen a few times. The J gene is TRBJ2-3, the V gene TRBV19; unclear D gene. Looked up from germline, CDR1 is LNHDA and CDR2 is SQIVND (reference sequence). The ends were cut back, 3 bases at V and 2 bases at J, with 9 bases in the middle. CDR3 size: 14 residues. The CDR3 coding sequence is TGTGCCAGTAGTATCTCCTACAACACAGATACGCAGTATTTT. Protein product: CASSISYNTDTQYF.

This chain links TRBV6-2 or TRBV6-3 with TRBJ2-7; 9 nucleotides align to TRBD1. V shed 4 bases and J 5 bases; nucleotides not matched to a gene: 6. From germline, CDR1 is MNHEY and CDR2 SVGEGT. This CDR3 comprises 14 residues. DNA for the CDR3: TGTGCCAGCAGTTTTAACAGGGGGCAGGACGAGCAGTACTTC. This translates into CASSFNRGQDEQYF.

The V gene is TRBV30, the J gene TRBJ2-1; D ambiguous. CDR3 size: 12 residues. Germline CDR1 reads GTSNPN; CDR2 reads SVGIG (reference sequence). Trimming removed 3 bases at V and 7 bases at J, with 10 bases between. The chain's CDR3 is CAWSLGGNEQFF. Written as DNA, the CDR3 is TGTGCCTGGAGCCTAGGCGGAAATGAGCAGTTCTTC.

This clonotype was seen ten or more times. V is TRBV5-8 and J is TRBJ2-2; the match to TRBD1 covers 7 bases. The ends lost 3 bases at V and 5 bases at J; junction bases unmatched: 10. From germline, CDR1 is SGHTS and CDR2 YDEGEE. The CDR3 loop spans 16 amino acids. The CDR3: CASSSPIGQETGELFF. For the CDR3, the DNA is TGTGCCAGCAGCTCGCCCATCGGACAGGAAACCGGGGAGCTGTTTTTT.

This clonotype was seen many times. This sequence joins TRBV10-3 and TRBJ2-7; weak D call: TRBD2 (7 bases). The CDR3 length is 15 residues. Trimming cost V 3 bases and J 2 bases, with 14 bases left between them. The V gene's germline CDR1 is ENHRY and CDR2 SYGVKD. The CDR3 reads CAISDSVGGPYEQYV. The CDR3, as DNA: TGTGCCATCAGTGATTCGGTGGGGGGGCCCTACGAGCAGTACGTC.

The chain combines TRBV7-2 with TRBJ1-5; 8 positions match TRBD1. V lost 5 bases to trimming and J lost 0 bases; unmatched junction nucleotides: 6. Germline loops: CDR1 SGHTA, CDR2 FQGNSA. The CDR3 has 16 residues. The CDR3 DNA sequence: TGTGCCAGCAGCCCTGGACAGGGCTATAGCAATCAGCCCCAGCATTTT. Translation: CASSPGQGYSNQPQHF.

This clonotype was seen only a few times. This chain links TRBV12-3 or TRBV12-4 with TRBJ2-3; TRBD2 might be the D (6 bases). The ends were cut back, 2 bases at V and 4 bases at J, with 16 bases in the middle. This CDR3 has 16 amino acids. This CDR3 reads CASSLSVPTGADTQYF. The CDR3 nucleotides are TGTGCCAGCAGTTTAAGTGTCCCAACGGGAGCAGATACGCAGTATTTT.

V and J are TRBV7-2 and TRBJ2-3, with D possibly being TRBD1 (6 bases). Trimming left V 1 base short and J 5 bases short, with 7 bases between. The germline CDR1 and CDR2 sequences are SGHTA and FQGNSA. The length of the CDR3 is 13 residues. For the CDR3, the DNA is TGTGCCAGCAGCTTAGGGGGACAAGATACGCAGTATTTT. This sequence encodes CASSLGGQDTQYF.

The V gene is TRBV12-3 or TRBV12-4, the J gene TRBJ2-7; a possible D gene is TRBD1 (6 bases). There are 14 residues in the CDR3. V lost 0 bases and J lost 3, with 9 bases in between. For the CDR3, the DNA is TGTGCCAGCAGTTTAGCGGCACAGGGCTACGAGCAGTACGTC. As protein: CASSLAAQGYEQYV.

J is TRBJ2-3 and V is TRBV24-1, with 10 bases lining up with TRBD2. With V trimmed by 1 base and J by 1 base, 7 bases remained unmatched. Germline assignment: CDR1 KGHDR and CDR2 SFDVKD. The length of the CDR3 is 18 residues. CDR3 region: CATSDFPRGLAGTDTQYF. The CDR3 DNA reads as TGTGCCACCAGTGATTTCCCCCGTGGACTAGCGGGCACAGATACGCAGTATTTT.

A few counts support this clonotype. The chain uses TRBV27 and TRBJ1-6, with 10 bases aligning to TRBD1. The germline gives CDR1 MNHEY, CDR2 SMNVEV (reference sequence). The junction had 7 bases not matched to a gene; V was cut back by 4 bases and J by 10 bases. The CDR3 length is 15 residues. CDR3: CASSSRDRGISPLHF. DNA for the CDR3: TGTGCCAGCAGTTCCCGGGACAGGGGTATCTCACCCCTCCACTTT.

This clonotype was seen a handful of times. The chain couples TRBV27 to TRBJ2-1, with TRBD2 as a possible D gene (6 bases). The CDR3 runs to 12 residues. With 6 bases removed from V and 10 bases from J, the gap between germline ends came to 13 bases. Germline V gene data show CDR1 as MNHEY and CDR2 as SMNVEV (reference sequence). The CDR3 region is CASRGLPAEQFF. DNA for the CDR3: TGTGCCAGCAGGGGACTCCCAGCGGAGCAGTTCTTC.

The table lists this clonotype with a few counts. The chain uses TRBV28 and TRBJ1-5; D not resolved. CDR1 and CDR2 (germline): MDHEN, SYDVKM. The CDR3 is 15 residues long. Trimming took off 4 bases at V and 4 bases at J, with 14 bases between the two ends. The CDR3 DNA reads TGTGCCAGCAGTTCGGACGGAGGCCTTAATCAGCCCCAGCATTTT. Translating gives CASSSDGGLNQPQHF. Full variable domain (missing parts from reference TRBV28 and TRBJ1-5): DVKVTQSSRYLVKRTGEKVFLECVQDMDHENMFWYRQDPGLGLRLIYFSYDVKMKEKGDIPEGYSVSREKKERFSLILESASTNQTSMYLCASSSDGGLNQPQHFGDGTRLSIL.

J is TRBJ2-7 and V is TRBV6-5; D remains ambiguous. The ends were cut back, 7 bases at V and 7 bases at J, with 23 bases in the middle. The V gene's germline CDR1 is MNHEY and CDR2 SVGAGI. This CDR3 is 15 amino acids long. The chain's CDR3 is CASKGQAPRSGEQYF. Written as DNA, the CDR3 is TGTGCCAGCAAGGGTCAGGCCCCTAGAAGTGGGGAGCAGTACTTC.

This clonotype was counted a few times. The chain joins TRBV7-9 to TRBJ2-3, with TRBD1 matching over 7 bases. CDR3 length: 13 residues. Germline loops: CDR1 SEHNR, CDR2 FQNEAQ (reference sequence). J gave up 3 bases and V 4 bases, and 1 base lay outside the gene matches. This chain's CDR3 is CASSWGQTDTQYF. CDR3 nucleotide sequence: TGTGCCAGCAGCTGGGGACAGACAGATACGCAGTATTTT. Full variable domain (rest looked up from reference TRBV7-9 and TRBJ2-3): DTGVSQNPRHKITKRGQNVTFRCDPISEHNRLYWYRQTLGQGPEFLTYFQNEAQLEKSRLLSDRFSAERPKGSFSTLEIQRTEQGDSAMYLCASSWGQTDTQYFGPGTRLTVL.

The sample holds many counts of this clonotype. The chain uses TRBV29-1 and TRBJ1-2; D gene uncertain. Germline-derived CDR1 and CDR2 are SQVTM and ANQGSEA. The CDR3 covers 12 residues. The ends were cut back, 4 bases at V and 4 bases at J, with 10 bases in the middle. The CDR3 sequence is CSVVEGTYGYTF. In DNA, the CDR3 is TGCAGCGTTGTAGAAGGAACCTATGGCTACACCTTC.